The 31 T cell receptor beta chains reported below all come from one sample, sequenced in a study of T-cell reconstitution after alpha-beta-depleted transplantation in children (TCRdb year 2016). Receptor amplification or capture employed PCR. TCRdb shows the sequencer as Illumina HiSeq 2500. To normalize quantification of the TCRbeta repertoire, the TCR libraries were built with molecular barcoding that relied on unique molecular identifiers. Through fastp at Q25 and MiXCR, TCRdb rebuilt clones from the public reads, retaining in-frame beta chains. Records with the same CDR3 protein are collapsed into one entry carrying the most frequent genes and DNA. Present in this sample are about 370,000 distinct CDR3 sequences, roughly 21% of which were seen just once. The top ten hold 3.8% of the sample. The specimen was PBMCs from the stem cell graft donor, collected from the stem cell graft. The receptors derive from a human donor who donated a stem cell graft to a child with acute myeloid leukemia.

This clonotype was seen repeatedly, ten times or more. The chain links TRBV12-3 or TRBV12-4 to TRBJ2-7, with no clear D. The V gene lost 4 bases and the J gene lost 2 bases, with 9 bases spanning the gap. The CDR3 is 13 residues long. CDR3 amino acids: CASSSDGTYEQYF. Written as DNA, the CDR3 is TGTGCCAGCAGTTCGGACGGTACCTACGAGCAGTACTTC.

This clonotype was counted at least ten times. The chain is built from TRBV10-3 and TRBJ1-1; D might be TRBD1 (6 bases). This CDR3 is built from 15 residues. Germline lookup yields CDR1 ENHRY and CDR2 SYGVKD. V was shortened by 3 bases and J by 0 bases, with 11 bases between the two germline ends. The CDR3, as DNA: TGTGCCATCAGTGAAGGACAGCTCATGAACACTGAAGCTTTCTTT. Its translation is CAISEGQLMNTEAFF.

This clonotype was recorded at least ten times. The V and J genes are TRBV27 and TRBJ2-1; 9 bases agree with TRBD2. The CDR3 is 13 amino acids. Germline V gene data show CDR1 as MNHEY and CDR2 as SMNVEV (reference sequence). The V segment lost 11 bases and the J segment 4 bases; nucleotides outside the gene matches: 6. The CDR3 DNA is TGTGCCGCTTCTAGCGGGGCTTACAATGAGCAGTTCTTC. Its translation: CAASSGAYNEQFF.

This clonotype was counted only a few times. The rearrangement joins TRBV20-1 to TRBJ1-4; D gene ambiguous. CDR3 length: 17 amino acids. The germline V and J ends were trimmed by 5 bases and 13 bases, with 32 bases remaining between them. Germline V gene data show CDR1 as DFQATT and CDR2 as SNEGSKA (reference sequence). The CDR3 loop is CSAPTQYNRYGPNALFF. CDR3 nucleotides: TGCAGTGCTCCGACACAATATAATCGGTATGGCCCGAACGCACTGTTTTTT.

This chain uses TRBV29-1 with TRBJ2-7; TRBD1 agrees at 7 bases. This CDR3 region has 15 residues. Germline lookup yields CDR1 SQVTM and CDR2 ANQGSEA. J lost 2 bases, V lost 1 base, and 8 bases had no gene match. The CDR3 DNA sequence: TGCAGCGTTGAAGGCCGGGACAGAGACCCCTACGAGCAGTACTTC. As protein: CSVEGRDRDPYEQYF.

The chain is built from TRBV5-1 and TRBJ2-2; no clear D gene. From germline, CDR1 is SGHRS and CDR2 YFSETQ. The CDR3 covers 16 residues. V dropped 0 bases and J dropped 2 bases, with 11 bases sitting between them. For the CDR3, the DNA is TGCGCCAGCAGCTTGGTTCGGGTAGAAAACACCGGGGAGCTGTTTTTT. It yields the protein CASSLVRVENTGELFF. The entire variable domain, with the rest obtained from reference TRBV5-1 and TRBJ2-2, is as follows: KAGVTQTPRYLIKTRGQQVTLSCSPISGHRSVSWYQQTPGQGLQFLFEYFSETQRNKGNFPGRFSGRQFSNSRSEMNVSTLELGDSALYLCASSLVRVENTGELFFGEGSRLTVL.

This clonotype has just a few counts. The genes are TRBV5-5 and TRBJ2-1; D possibly matches TRBD1 or TRBD2 (5 bases each). The CDR3 spans 15 residues. Germline CDR1 reads SGHKS; CDR2 reads YYEKEE (reference sequence). Trimming removed 2 bases from V and 5 bases from J, with 14 bases in between. The CDR3 reads CASSFEGRVNNEQFF. CDR3 DNA sequence: TGTGCCAGCAGCTTCGAGGGGCGGGTAAACAATGAGCAGTTCTTC.

This clonotype was seen more than once but under ten times. CDR3 DNA sequence: TGCGCCAGCAGCTTGAGACAGGGGGGTTCCGAGCAGTACTTC. This gives the protein CASSLRQGGSEQYF. V is TRBV5-1 and J is TRBJ2-7, with 9 bases that match TRBD1. The CDR3 sequence is 14 residues long. After removal of 1 base from V and 6 bases from J, the junction contained 5 bases not matched to a gene. Germline CDR1 and CDR2: SGHRS and YFSETQ.

This clonotype was seen more than once but under ten times. The rearrangement links TRBV4-3 to TRBJ2-3, with D tentatively TRBD2 (5 bases). The CDR3 spans 15 residues. The V end lost 3 bases, the J end lost 2 bases, and 12 bases lay between the germline ends. Germline V CDR1 and CDR2: LGHNA, YSLEER. The CDR3 spells CASSQRDRATDTQYF. Written as DNA, the CDR3 is TGCGCCAGCAGCCAGAGGGATCGAGCCACAGATACGCAGTATTTT.

This clonotype showed up just a few times. The genes are TRBV9 and TRBJ2-5, with TRBD2 as a possible D gene (6 bases). The ends were cut back, 4 bases at V and 5 bases at J, with 21 bases in the middle. CDR3 size: 16 residues. CDR1 is SGDLS and CDR2 is YYNGEE in the germline V gene. The CDR3 region is CASSPSSGFRMETQYF. As DNA, the CDR3 is TGTGCCAGCAGCCCGAGCAGCGGGTTTAGGATGGAGACCCAGTACTTC.

The chain has TRBV4-3 and TRBJ2-2; TRBD1 matches at 7 bases. The germline gives CDR1 LGHNA, CDR2 YSLEER. This CDR3 comprises 17 residues. V dropped 6 bases and J dropped 5; count of bases not matched to a gene: 15. The CDR3 region is CASRSGTAHDGTGELFF. For the CDR3, the DNA is TGCGCCAGCAGATCCGGGACAGCCCACGATGGGACCGGGGAGCTGTTTTTT.

In this sample, this clonotype turned up many times. The gene calls are TRBV10-3 and TRBJ2-6; D ambiguous. This CDR3 is built from 15 residues. Trimming stripped 4 bases from V and 2 bases from J, with 9 bases between. CDR1 is ENHRY and CDR2 is SYGVKD in the germline V gene. The CDR3 DNA reads TGTGCCATCAGTGCGTCCCTCCCTGGGGCCAACGTCCTGACTTTC. This gives the protein CAISASLPGANVLTF.

This clonotype was counted a few times. This chain joins TRBV25-1 and TRBJ2-7; 7 bases align to TRBD1. CDR3 length: 14 amino acids. Looked up from germline, CDR1 is MGHDK and CDR2 is SYGVNS. The junction had 7 bases not matched to a gene; V was cut back by 5 bases and J by 3 bases. CDR3 in amino acids: CASSHGTERYEQYF. CDR3 sequence (DNA): TGTGCCAGCAGTCACGGGACAGAGCGCTACGAGCAGTACTTC.

The rearrangement uses TRBV5-8 and TRBJ2-2; TRBD2 is a possible D gene (5 bases). The CDR3 is 13 residues long. Trimming cost V 2 bases and J 6 bases, with 8 bases left between them. Germline assignment: CDR1 SGHTS and CDR2 YDEGEE. CDR3 nucleotides: TGTGCCAGCAGCTTATCGGGGTCCGGGGAGCTGTTTTTT. As protein: CASSLSGSGELFF.

The chain is built from TRBV27 and TRBJ2-1; D not certain. CDR1 and CDR2 (germline): MNHEY, SMNVEV (reference sequence). V dropped 5 bases and J dropped 2 bases, with 13 bases sitting between them. The CDR3 is 15 amino acids. The CDR3 loop reads CASSPYAEAYNEQFF. CDR3 sequence (DNA): TGTGCCAGCAGTCCTTATGCGGAAGCCTACAATGAGCAGTTCTTC.

On this clonotype itself: A much larger clone lies one base from this, so it may be a read error. For the CDR3, the DNA is TGTGCCAGCAGAGACTCCCCCTACAATGAGCAGTTCTTC. This translates into CASRDSPYNEQFF. This rearrangement joins TRBV6-4 to TRBJ2-1; D is ambiguous. The CDR3 loop spans 13 amino acids. Germline V CDR1 and CDR2: MRHNA, SNTAGT.

This chain links TRBV10-3 with TRBJ2-3; 15 nucleotides match TRBD2. The CDR3 is made up of 17 amino acids. Germline values: CDR1 ENHRY, CDR2 SYGVKD. V dropped 8 bases and J dropped 5; count of bases not matched to a gene: 11. Here the CDR3 DNA reads TGTGCCATCTGTTGGACTAGCGGGAGGGGAGCAGGAGATACGCAGTATTTT. Translated, it gives CAICWTSGRGAGDTQYF.

This clonotype was counted between two and nine times. It is likely a read error, because the conserved phenylalanine at the end of the CDR3 is missing. No DNA is shown, since the ends of the CDR3 on it are uncertain; the CDR3 is the one TCRdb lists. CDR3 amino acids: CASSNQTSLGI. The genes are TRBV28 and TRBJ2-7; the table's D call TRBD1 went unverified against the DNA. The CDR3 length is 11 residues, termini included. CDR1 and CDR2 from the germline V gene are MDHEN and SYDVKM.

This sequence joins TRBV21-1 and TRBJ2-7; the table calls TRBD2, which could not be checked here. TRBV21-1 is labeled a pseudogene. The CDR3 runs to 14 residues. The CDR3: CASSNQRERYEQYF. The CDR3 DNA follows: TGTGCCAGCAGCAACCAGCGGGAGAGGTACGAGCAGTACTTC.

The chain has TRBV5-1 and TRBJ1-3, with D tentatively TRBD1 (6 bases). CDR1 and CDR2 (germline): SGHRS, YFSETQ. With 3 bases removed from V and 4 bases from J, the gap between germline ends came to 11 bases. The CDR3 contains 14 residues. Here the CDR3 DNA reads TGCGCCAGCAGCTCAGGACAGAGGGGAAACACCATATATTTT. Protein sequence: CASSSGQRGNTIYF.

The J gene is TRBJ2-5, the V gene TRBV7-9; the match to TRBD1 covers 8 bases. Trimming cost V 5 bases and J 5 bases; bases outside gene matches: 4. The CDR3 extends over 13 amino acids. CDR1 and CDR2 (germline): SEHNR, FQNEAQ (reference sequence). The CDR3 bases are TGTGCCAGCAGCCCGGACAGGGTGGAGACCCAGTACTTC. It specifies CASSPDRVETQYF.

The CDR3 coding sequence is TGTGCCAGCAGCTTAGGGGAGCGGGTCCTATACAATGAGCAGTTCTTC. Translation gives CASSLGERVLYNEQFF. The chain employs TRBV11-2 and TRBJ2-1; maybe TRBD2 (6 bases). CDR1 is SGHAT and CDR2 is FQNNGV in the germline V gene. The CDR3 has 16 amino acids. V was clipped by 1 base and J by 4 bases, with 14 bases between them.

The rearrangement links TRBV5-5 to TRBJ2-1; 10 positions match TRBD1. The CDR3 totals 16 residues. J was trimmed by 3 bases and V by 6 bases; bases with no gene match: 9. Per the germline V gene, CDR1 is SGHKS and CDR2 is YYEKEE (reference sequence). CDR3 DNA sequence: TGTGCCAGCAACCCGAGGACAGGGGGTCGCTACAATGAGCAGTTCTTC. Protein: CASNPRTGGRYNEQFF. Full variable domain (missing parts from reference TRBV5-5 and TRBJ2-1): DAGVTQSPTHLIKTRGQQVTLRCSPISGHKSVSWYQQVLGQGPQFIFQYYEKEERGRGNFPDRFSARQFPNYSSELNVNALLLGDSALYLCASNPRTGGRYNEQFFGPGTRLTVL.

Only a few counts were recorded for this clonotype. V gene TRBV5-1 combines with J gene TRBJ2-7, with TRBD1 as a possible D gene (5 bases). The germline gives CDR1 SGHRS, CDR2 YFSETQ. Trimming took off 9 bases at V and 5 bases at J, with 21 bases between the two ends. CDR3 length: 14 amino acids. The CDR3 region has the DNA TGCGCCATCACTATTGCTCAGGGTTGCCACGAGCAGTACTTC. Protein: CAITIAQGCHEQYF.

V and J are TRBV9 and TRBJ2-7; D call uncertain. V was pared by 0 bases and J by 5 bases, with 6 bases between. Germline loops: CDR1 SGDLS, CDR2 YYNGEE. The CDR3 extends over 12 amino acids. The CDR3 reads CASSVAEDEQYF. In nucleotides, the CDR3 is TGTGCCAGCAGCGTAGCTGAGGACGAGCAGTACTTC.

The chain employs TRBV6-5 and TRBJ2-5; TRBD2 matches at 12 bases. This CDR3 contains 16 residues. Unmatched junction bases numbered 9, after V lost 6 bases and J lost 4 bases. Germline V CDR1 and CDR2: MNHEY, SVGAGI. In DNA, the CDR3 is TGTGCCAGCAGACCCCCGACTAGCGGGAGTGCAGAGACCCAGTACTTC. It translates to CASRPPTSGSAETQYF.

The chain couples TRBV2 to TRBJ2-1; 12 positions agree with TRBD2. V shed 6 bases and J 9 bases; nucleotides not matched to a gene: 9. The CDR3 extends over 15 amino acids. Germline assignment: CDR1 SNHLY and CDR2 FYNNEI. The CDR3 nucleotides are TGTGCCAGCAGCGTCCTGACTAGCGGGAGAAGTGAGCAGTTCTTC. This encodes CASSVLTSGRSEQFF.

The chain is built from TRBV20-1 and TRBJ2-7, with a possible D match to TRBD1 (6 bases). This CDR3 spans 17 amino acids. Germline V gene sequence: CDR1 DFQATT, CDR2 SNEGSKA (reference sequence). With 0 bases removed from V and 2 bases from J, the gap between germline ends came to 20 bases. CDR3 nucleotide sequence: TGCAGTGCTAGAGATTTCCCCACAGGGACCTCTCCCTACGAGCAGTACTTC. Amino acids: CSARDFPTGTSPYEQYF.

This clonotype was found a few times. The rearrangement joins TRBV12-3 or TRBV12-4 to TRBJ2-2; the match to TRBD2 covers 10 bases. The junction had 1 base not matched to a gene; V was cut back by 2 bases and J by 4 bases. The CDR3 is made up of 15 amino acids. The chain's CDR3 is CASSLRTSGTGELFF. The CDR3 DNA is TGTGCCAGCAGTTTAAGGACTAGCGGCACCGGGGAGCTGTTTTTT.

The chain couples TRBV20-1 to TRBJ2-3; D ambiguous. This CDR3 is 13 amino acids long. V was clipped by 3 bases and J by 0 bases, with 7 bases between them. The germline CDR1 and CDR2 sequences are DFQATT and SNEGSKA (reference sequence). The CDR3 loop is CSASQTSTDTQYF. CDR3 in DNA: TGCAGTGCTAGTCAGACTAGCACAGATACGCAGTATTTT.

This clonotype appeared many times. This chain links TRBV7-8 with TRBJ2-1, with TRBD2 as a possible D gene (6 bases). The V end lost 5 bases, the J end lost 4 bases, and 15 bases lay between the germline ends. The CDR3 runs to 15 residues. The V gene's germline CDR1 is SGHVS and CDR2 FQNEAQ. The CDR3 is CASSLTVLAYNEQFF. The CDR3 nucleotides are TGTGCCAGCAGCCTCACTGTACTAGCTTACAATGAGCAGTTCTTC.